The clone carrying this T cell receptor (beta chain) was seen once. Germline lookup yields CDR1 LGHNT and CDR2 FRNRAP. This CDR3 is built from 17 residues. Trimming removed 0 bases at V and 9 bases at J, with 20 bases between. These data originate in a study of blood T cell repertoires in COVID-19. The study recruited people aged about 18 to 90 years across around 24 US areas. TCRdb's table, derived via immunoSEQ multiplex PCR, lists solely in-frame clones and lacks some. Of about 310,000 clones in the sample, about nine tenths were seen once. The sequencing input was PBMCs or T cells enriched from blood (not recorded which). V gene TRBV12-5 combines with J gene TRBJ1-4; D unresolved. The origin of this receptor is a woman between 40 and 50 years old who had recovered from COVID-19. In DNA form, the CDR3 reads TGTGCTAGTGGTTTGGTAATGAGGAGGAAGGGCGGAAAAAAACTGTTTTTT. It encodes CASGLVMRRKGGKKLFF.